Sequencing of this T cell receptor beta chain was carried out in a study of cytomegalovirus exposure and HLA in healthy donors. Across the study: Both the approximately 120 validation repertoires and the 550 to 750 first-cohort repertoires used the same platform, as reported by a later analysis.

It was the approximately 120-subject validation cohort, separate from the roughly 700-subject first cohort, to which the donors belonged. Sequenced by immunoSEQ multiplex PCR; TCRdb stores in-frame clones only, minus some. The table shows tens of thousands of clones, with 85% to 95% occurring only once. The V gene end was trimmed by 3 bases and the J gene end by 9 bases; junction bases not matched to a gene: 8. The CDR3 sequence is 15 residues long. Germline V lookup: CDR1 GTSNPN, CDR2 SVGIG (reference sequence). Overall study findings and caveats: Cytomegalovirus association was listed for about 180 TCR beta chains. Subsequent analysis revealed that first-cohort TCR clusters tended to co-occur in the approximately 120 validation repertoires.

To note about this clone: The antigen is not known.

V and J are TRBV30 and TRBJ2-1; 13 positions agree with TRBD2. Material: PBMCs. This sequence was found in a man between 18 and 29 years old in good health and CMV-seronegative. The CDR3 sequence is CAWRPGLAGRGEQFF. The CDR3 region has the DNA TGTGCCTGGAGACCGGGACTAGCGGGGAGGGGTGAGCAGTTCTTC.